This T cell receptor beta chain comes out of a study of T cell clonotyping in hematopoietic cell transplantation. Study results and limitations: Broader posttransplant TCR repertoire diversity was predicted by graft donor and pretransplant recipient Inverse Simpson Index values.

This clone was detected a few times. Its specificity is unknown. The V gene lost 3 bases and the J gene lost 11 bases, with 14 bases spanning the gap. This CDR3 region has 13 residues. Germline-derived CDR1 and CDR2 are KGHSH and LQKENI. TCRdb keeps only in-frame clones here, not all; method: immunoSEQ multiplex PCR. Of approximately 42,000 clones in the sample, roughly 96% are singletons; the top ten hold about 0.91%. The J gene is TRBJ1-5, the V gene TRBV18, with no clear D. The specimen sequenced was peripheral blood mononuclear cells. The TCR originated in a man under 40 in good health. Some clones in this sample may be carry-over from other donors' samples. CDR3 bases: TGTGCCAGCTCACCCTCACACGATCAAGCCCAGCATTTT. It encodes CASSPSHDQAQHF.